The TCR beta chain described here comes from a study of OX40 agonist ivuxolimab in advanced cancers. Losses at the gene ends were 0 bases for V and 2 bases for J; bases not matched to a gene: 1. The CDR3 covers 17 residues. Germline-derived CDR1 and CDR2 are SGHVS and FNYEAQ. A single count supports this clone. Antigen: not known. Study-wide points: Dosing at 0.1 to 3.0 mg/kg was accompanied by clonal expansion of CD4+ and CD8+ blood T cells by week 6. Fewer expanded clones were found on average in CD4+ than in CD8+ T cells.

TCRdb's copy holds only in-frame clones and misses some; the assay was immunoSEQ multiplex PCR. The sample has approximately 120,000 clones; just under 95% are singletons. The source material was CD4+ or CD8+ T cells sorted from blood, sampled in a trial of the OX40 agonist ivuxolimab. This chain connects TRBV7-6 to TRBJ2-1; 13 nucleotides line up with TRBD2. The sequence came from an adult with an advanced solid tumor such as melanoma, head and neck, liver or kidney cancer. The CDR3 DNA is TGTGCCAGCAGCTTAGCGGGGACTAGCGGGACCTACAATGAGCAGTTCTTC. This codes for CASSLAGTSGTYNEQFF.